The following is a T cell receptor beta chain sequence with its context. No antigen is known for it. It is unclear where the CDR3 begins or ends on the DNA, so no DNA is shown, and the CDR3 is as TCRdb lists it. These data belong to a study of lymphopenia after photon versus proton radiotherapy. This table comes from immunoSEQ multiplex PCR, and its TCRdb copy is limited to in-frame clones, with some not included. The sample lists tens of thousands of clones; less than 85% were seen once. A total of 18 residues make up the CDR3, ends included. Overall study results and limits: Post-nadir diversity loss with photons came from oligoclonal expansion, particularly CD8+ Temra cells.

The V gene is TRBV21-1, the J gene TRBJ1-5; TRBD1 was called by the table and not checked on the DNA. TRBV21-1 corresponds to a pseudogene. The specimen was peripheral blood, collected from a patient treated with proton-based radiotherapy. The TCR was taken from a man aged 55-75 years with pancreatic cancer. The CDR3 protein is CASSKGVVGGGSGQPQHF.